This T cell receptor (beta chain) is from a study of blood T cell repertoires in COVID-19. Study overall: Donors in the United States, Italy and Spain gave samples during acute or convalescent COVID-19.

V was cut by 3 bases and J by 9 bases, with 21 bases left in between. The CDR3 totals 16 residues. CDR1 is MDHEN, CDR2 SYDVKM, per germline. TCRdb keeps only in-frame clones here, not all; method: immunoSEQ multiplex PCR. The sample includes about 300,000 clones, 85% to 90% seen only once; the top ten take 3.5% to 5%. The sequence was obtained from a man under 40 who had recovered from COVID-19. The chain employs TRBV28 and TRBJ2-1, with D possibly TRBD2 on 6 matching bases. The sample was PBMCs or T cells enriched from blood (not recorded which). CDR3 DNA sequence: TGTGCCAGCAGTTTCGGACCCGGGACTGGGGGTATTGAGCAGTTCTTC. Translation: CASSFGPGTGGIEQFF.